The clone carrying this TCR beta chain has at least ten counts. The CDR3 loop spans 15 amino acids. Germline CDR1 reads WSHSY; CDR2 reads SAAADI. Trimming removed 6 bases at V and 1 base at J, with 13 bases between. These data come from a study of T cells in Graves' hyperthyroidism and ophthalmopathy. Diagnostic assessment was based on clinical symptoms, serum thyroxine and TRAb, thyroid ultrasound and orbital computed tomography. The source of the PBMCs was less than 12 ml of fresh peripheral blood. What was amplified from RNA transcripts were TCR beta CDR3 regions. Initially, a first-round RT-PCR of the TCR CDR3 employed the HTBI primer set. MiXCR, run by TCRdb on the multiplex PCR reads, gives a single entry per CDR3 protein. This sample carries around 340,000 distinct CDR3 sequences, roughly 18% of them seen once, and the ten largest clones take around 16%.

The V gene is TRBV10-2, the J gene TRBJ1-5; possibly TRBD1 for D (6 bases). This clonotype was obtained from a woman aged 40-49 years with Graves' ophthalmopathy. Sequenced: blood. CDR3 bases: TGCGCCAGCAGAGATGGGGGCGTAAGCAATCAGCCCCAGCATTTT. Amino acids: CASRDGGVSNQPQHF.